This TCR beta chain was obtained from a study of cytomegalovirus exposure and HLA in healthy donors. Findings and caveats of the study: There were 150 to 200 TCR beta chains listed as cytomegalovirus-associated. Several top significant clusters appeared, in a later analysis, to be linked to common viral pathogens. Presence/absence comparisons presumed near-even sequencing depth among donors.

In the case of this clone: The antigen is not known.

The PCR made use of 60 Vbeta and 13 Jbeta primers. Assay used: immunoSEQ multiplex PCR; TCRdb lists only in-frame clones, some missing. There are under 95,000 clones in the sample; roughly 80% occur only once, and 1.1% lies in the top ten. The sequencing sample was made of PBMCs. The TCR originated in a male donor in good health and CMV-seronegative.

The CDR3 reads CASSIDRGGQGYNEQFF. CDR3 DNA sequence: TGTGCCAGTAGTATAGATCGGGGTGGACAGGGCTACAATGAGCAGTTCTTC. The gene calls are TRBV19 and TRBJ2-1, with TRBD1 identical over 8 bases. V lost 0 bases, J lost 3 bases, and 7 bases stayed unmatched. This CDR3 spans 17 amino acids. The germline gives CDR1 LNHDA, CDR2 SQIVND (reference sequence).